A selection of T cell receptor beta chains follows, all from one sample in a study of T cell changes during pregnancy in multiple sclerosis. Produced via immunoSEQ multiplex PCR; TCRdb's table is partial and in-frame only. Here the sample spans some 97,000 clones, around 93% being singletons. The sequencing used peripheral blood, collected after pregnancy. The source of these receptors is a female donor with multiple sclerosis, enrolled in a pregnancy study. The conserved cysteine and the conserved F or W are not part of the CDR3 here. The D gene is left open where the match is weak.

>TRBJ2-7|TRBV7-8|TRBD2
ASSLAWTSGYEQY
>TRBJ2-5|TRBV5-1|TRBD1
ASRQGPQETQY
>TRBJ2-2|TRBV27|.
ASRYRVGTGELF
>TRBJ1-2|TRBV19|.
ASSMGRAAYGYT
>TRBJ2-1|TRBV5-1|TRBD2
ASSLGGSTYNEQF
>TRBJ1-6|TRBV6-1|.
ASSEEGQLNSPLH
>TRBJ1-5|TRBV27|.
ASSLALNQPQH
>TRBJ1-2|TRBV9|.
ASSVTSGTYGDYT
>TRBJ2-7|TRBV28|TRBD1
ASSHRGSEQY
>TRBJ2-2|TRBV5-4|TRBD2
ASSLGLAGHTGELF
>TRBJ1-6|TRBV28|TRBD1
ASSRRTGNSPLH
>TRBJ2-7|TRBV9|TRBD1
ASSVGQGAYEQY
>TRBJ2-4|TRBV6-6|.
ASSTGFRSIQY
>TRBJ2-1|TRBV15|TRBD1
ATNKDRVYNEQF
>TRBJ1-1|TRBV7-9|.
ASSLIGGVAVNTEAF
>TRBJ2-3|TRBV7-9|TRBD2
ASSLTSGRSPGTDTQY
>TRBJ1-1|TRBV5-1|.
ASSLDKNTEAF
>TRBJ1-2|TRBV6-1|.
ASSEQPRGQGYT
>TRBJ2-2|TRBV5-6|TRBD1
ASSSSGLRDRRNTGELF
>TRBJ1-6|TRBV19|.
ASSIYGQNNSPLH
>TRBJ2-7|TRBV7-9|TRBD1
ASRSGTGVYEQY
>TRBJ2-7|TRBV30|TRBD2
AWSAGGRSEQY